The rows below give T cell receptor beta chains drawn from one sample of a study of T cell responses to AZD1222 COVID-19 vaccine. Some clones are missing from TCRdb's copy, which holds only in-frame ones; the method was immunoSEQ multiplex PCR. In the table there are about 120,000 clones, around 90% of which are singletons. The specimen was peripheral blood, collected 28 days after the second AZD1222 dose. The receptors originated from an adult who received the AZD1222 COVID-19 vaccine. CDR3s include the opening cysteine and the closing phenylalanine or tryptophan. Fields, in order: J gene, V gene, clone size, D gene, CDR3 DNA, CDR3 protein. D genes are given only for firm matches. Part of the rows lack a size; the others show once, few, many or a class for expanded clones.

J gene: TRBJ2-3; V gene: TRBV29-1; clone size: .; D gene: TRBD1; CDR3 DNA: TGCAGCGTTGAAGGACAGGGGACAGATACGCAGTATTTT; CDR3 protein: CSVEGQGTDTQYF
J gene: TRBJ2-7; V gene: TRBV11-2; clone size: .; D gene: TRBD2; CDR3 DNA: TGTGCCAGCACCCTGACTAGCGGGGGGTACGAGCAGTACTTC; CDR3 protein: CASTLTSGGYEQYF
J gene: TRBJ1-4; V gene: TRBV18; clone size: .; D gene: TRBD1; CDR3 DNA: TGTGCCAGCACGGGACAGTTTAATGAAAAACTGTTTTTT; CDR3 protein: CASTGQFNEKLFF
J gene: TRBJ2-1; V gene: TRBV9; clone size: .; D gene: .; CDR3 DNA: TGTGCCAGCAGCGCTGGGGGAATATGGGTTTACAATGAGCAGTTCTTC; CDR3 protein: CASSAGGIWVYNEQFF
J gene: TRBJ2-7; V gene: TRBV18; clone size: .; D gene: .; CDR3 DNA: TGTGCCAGCTCGACAGCCTTAGAGGACGAGCAGTACTTC; CDR3 protein: CASSTALEDEQYF
J gene: TRBJ2-7; V gene: TRBV2; clone size: .; D gene: TRBD1; CDR3 DNA: TGTGCCAGCAAACCTGAAGGGACAGCGTTCTACGAGCAGTACTTC; CDR3 protein: CASKPEGTAFYEQYF
J gene: TRBJ2-2; V gene: TRBV18; clone size: .; D gene: TRBD1; CDR3 DNA: TGTGCCAGCTCACCTCTCATAGGGACAGCTGCGAACACCGGGGAGCTGTTTTTT; CDR3 protein: CASSPLIGTAANTGELFF
J gene: TRBJ2-5; V gene: TRBV10-1; clone size: .; D gene: TRBD2; CDR3 DNA: TGCGCCAGCAGTGATCGACGCGGGGGGGCCCTGGGAGAGACCCAGTACTTC; CDR3 protein: CASSDRRGGALGETQYF
J gene: TRBJ1-1; V gene: TRBV18; clone size: .; D gene: .; CDR3 DNA: TGTGCCAGCTCACCAGATGCATCGGGGACTGAAGCTTTCTTT; CDR3 protein: CASSPDASGTEAFF
J gene: TRBJ2-3; V gene: TRBV9; clone size: .; D gene: TRBD2; CDR3 DNA: TGTGCCAGCAGCTCTAGCGGGGGTAGCACAGATACGCAGTATTTT; CDR3 protein: CASSSSGGSTDTQYF
J gene: TRBJ2-5; V gene: TRBV5-1; clone size: .; D gene: .; CDR3 DNA: TGCGCCAGCAGCTTGGTCTCGGGGTCCCCGACCCAGTACTTC; CDR3 protein: CASSLVSGSPTQYF
J gene: TRBJ1-6; V gene: TRBV5-4; clone size: .; D gene: .; CDR3 DNA: TGTGCCAGCAGCTTACAGCGAAGGGATTCACCCCTCCACTTT; CDR3 protein: CASSLQRRDSPLHF
J gene: TRBJ1-5; V gene: TRBV9; clone size: .; D gene: .; CDR3 DNA: TGTGCCAGCAGCGTCGGGCAGCGCAATCAGCCCCAGCATTTT; CDR3 protein: CASSVGQRNQPQHF
J gene: TRBJ1-3; V gene: TRBV7-9; clone size: .; D gene: TRBD1; CDR3 DNA: TGTGCCAGCAGCTTAGGCACAGGGGGCGCATCCGGAAACACCATATATTTT; CDR3 protein: CASSLGTGGASGNTIYF
J gene: TRBJ1-6; V gene: TRBV7-8; clone size: once; D gene: .; CDR3 DNA: TGTGCCAGCAGCTTTAACATACCCCCGACCCTCCACTTT; CDR3 protein: CASSFNIPPTLHF
J gene: TRBJ2-1; V gene: TRBV6-8; clone size: .; D gene: TRBD2; CDR3 DNA: TGTGCCAGCAGGGGTCGGACTAGCGGGGGGACACAAAACTACAATGAGCAGTTCTTC; CDR3 protein: CASRGRTSGGTQNYNEQFF
J gene: TRBJ1-2; V gene: TRBV7-9; clone size: .; D gene: .; CDR3 DNA: TGTGCCAGCAGCCAACCCCCGGGGGACTATGGCTACACCTTC; CDR3 protein: CASSQPPGDYGYTF
J gene: TRBJ1-2; V gene: TRBV9; clone size: once; D gene: .; CDR3 DNA: TGTGCCAGCACGAAGAGGGACTTCATAGGGCCTAACTATGGCTACACCTTC; CDR3 protein: CASTKRDFIGPNYGYTF
J gene: TRBJ1-2; V gene: TRBV7-6; clone size: once; D gene: .; CDR3 DNA: TGTGCCAGCAGCTTATTGAGGGGAGAGGGCTACACCTTC; CDR3 protein: CASSLLRGEGYTF
J gene: TRBJ1-5; V gene: TRBV18; clone size: .; D gene: .; CDR3 DNA: TGTGCCAGCTCACTCTCGGAAAATCAGCCCCAGCATTTT; CDR3 protein: CASSLSENQPQHF
J gene: TRBJ2-6; V gene: TRBV6-1; clone size: once; D gene: .; CDR3 DNA: TGTGCCAGCAGTGAGCAGCTCTCTGGGGCCAACGTCCTGACTTTC; CDR3 protein: CASSEQLSGANVLTF
J gene: TRBJ2-7; V gene: TRBV9; clone size: .; D gene: .; CDR3 DNA: TGTGCCAGCAGCGCGGACAGTAGGTACGAGCAGTACTTC; CDR3 protein: CASSADSRYEQYF
J gene: TRBJ2-7; V gene: TRBV5-1; clone size: .; D gene: .; CDR3 DNA: TGCGCCAGCAGCTTGGCCACGGCCGTCGAGCAGTACTTC; CDR3 protein: CASSLATAVEQYF
J gene: TRBJ1-1; V gene: TRBV5-1; clone size: .; D gene: .; CDR3 DNA: TGCGCCAGCAGCGAAACGACTGAAGCTTTCTTT; CDR3 protein: CASSETTEAFF
J gene: TRBJ1-3; V gene: TRBV5-6; clone size: .; D gene: .; CDR3 DNA: TGTGCCAGCACCCACTTGCGGTCCAACTCTGGAAACACCATATATTTT; CDR3 protein: CASTHLRSNSGNTIYF
J gene: TRBJ2-3; V gene: TRBV25-1; clone size: once; D gene: TRBD2; CDR3 DNA: TGTGCCAGCAGTGGACTAGCGGGGGGCATCACAGATACGCAGTATTTT; CDR3 protein: CASSGLAGGITDTQYF
J gene: TRBJ2-1; V gene: TRBV5-4; clone size: .; D gene: .; CDR3 DNA: TGTGCCAGCAGCCGACAAACGGGGAATTACAATGAGCAGTTCTTC; CDR3 protein: CASSRQTGNYNEQFF
J gene: TRBJ1-1; V gene: TRBV14; clone size: .; D gene: TRBD1; CDR3 DNA: TGTGCCAGCAGCCAACCTTGGACAGGGCTAGGGGAAGCTTTCTTT; CDR3 protein: CASSQPWTGLGEAFF
J gene: TRBJ2-5; V gene: TRBV20-1; clone size: .; D gene: .; CDR3 DNA: TGCAGTGCTACCCTGTTAGAGACCCAGTACTTC; CDR3 protein: CSATLLETQYF
J gene: TRBJ2-1; V gene: TRBV7-7; clone size: .; D gene: TRBD2; CDR3 DNA: TGTGCTAGCAGCCCCGGACTAGCGGGCAACAATGAGCAGTTCTTC; CDR3 protein: CASSPGLAGNNEQFF
J gene: TRBJ2-1; V gene: TRBV11-3; clone size: .; D gene: .; CDR3 DNA: TGTGCCCCCGCTCCCGGGGGGCGACCCCTCTACAATGAGCAGTTCTTC; CDR3 protein: CAPAPGGRPLYNEQFF
J gene: TRBJ2-1; V gene: TRBV6-5; clone size: few; D gene: TRBD2; CDR3 DNA: TGTGCCAGCAGTTACTCGGGGGGGGAATACAATGAGCAGTTCTTC; CDR3 protein: CASSYSGGEYNEQFF
J gene: TRBJ1-5; V gene: TRBV19; clone size: .; D gene: TRBD1; CDR3 DNA: TGTGCCAGTAGTATAGGTTGGGACAGGGGGAGTAATCAGCCCCAGCATTTT; CDR3 protein: CASSIGWDRGSNQPQHF